Here is one T cell receptor (beta chain) with its context. How the authors handled the data: How many nucleated cells were present was estimated from reference gene primer amplification. Method: immunoSEQ multiplex PCR; TCRdb's copy keeps in-frame clones and lacks some. V, J and clone size were drawn from that table, and D and trimming were deduced from the DNA. The sample has 65,000 to 85,000 clones, approximately 92% seen once. In germline, CDR1 is KGHSH, CDR2 LQKENI. There are 14 residues in the CDR3. The trim removed 0 bases at V and 11 bases at J, leaving 9 bases unmatched. The sample belongs to a study of blood T cell repertoires in COVID-19. For the study at large: The origin of the acute and convalescent COVID-19 samples was the United States, Italy and Spain. From T cells, B-cell-depleted T cells, or PBMCs came the material, which was cDNA or gDNA.

The chain joins TRBV18 to TRBJ1-1; 7 bases line up with TRBD1. The TCR originated in a man between 50 and 59 years old with acute or convalescent COVID-19. Material for sequencing was peripheral blood. This CDR3 is CASSPPGTVVPAFF. CDR3 nucleotide sequence: TGTGCCAGCTCACCACCTGGGACAGTCGTTCCCGCTTTCTTT.